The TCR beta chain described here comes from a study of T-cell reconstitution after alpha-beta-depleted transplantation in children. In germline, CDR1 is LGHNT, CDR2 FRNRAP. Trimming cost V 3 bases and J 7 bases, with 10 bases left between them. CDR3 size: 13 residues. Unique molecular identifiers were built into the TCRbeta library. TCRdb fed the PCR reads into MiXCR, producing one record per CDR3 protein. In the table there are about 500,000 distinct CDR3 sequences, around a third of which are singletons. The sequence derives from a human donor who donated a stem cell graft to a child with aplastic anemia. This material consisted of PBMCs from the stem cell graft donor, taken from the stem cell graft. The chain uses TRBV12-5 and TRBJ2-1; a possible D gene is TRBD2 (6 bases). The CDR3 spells CASGFGGINEQFF. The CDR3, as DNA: TGTGCTAGTGGTTTCGGGGGAATTAATGAGCAGTTCTTC.